This T cell receptor beta chain was obtained from a study of cytotoxic CD8 clonotypes in ibrutinib-treated CLL. Unmatched junction bases numbered 5, after V lost 5 bases and J lost 5 bases. The CDR3 has 13 amino acids. The germline gives CDR1 MNHEY, CDR2 SVGAGI. Assay: immunoSEQ multiplex PCR; the TCRdb copy retains only in-frame clones and omits some. This table has about 140,000 clones, 65% to 85% appearing once. The specimen was PBMCs, collected after 36 months of ibrutinib treatment. The V call is TRBV6-5, the J call TRBJ2-5; TRBD2 matches at 7 bases. The TCR comes from a human donor with chronic lymphocytic leukemia. The CDR3 here is CASSRTSRETQYF. The CDR3 region has the DNA TGTGCCAGCAGTCGGACTAGTCGGGAGACCCAGTACTTC.